The 3 T cell receptor beta chains given below trace back to one sample, sequenced in a study of cytomegalovirus exposure and HLA in healthy donors. 13 Jbeta primers and 60 Vbeta primers were used for the PCR. Profiling relied on immunoSEQ multiplex PCR, and the TCRdb table lists in-frame clones only, not all of them. The sample lists about 70,000 clones, roughly 85% occurring once. The sample taken for sequencing was PBMCs. These receptor sequences come from a woman under 40 in good health and CMV-seronegative.

The V and J genes are TRBV2 and TRBJ2-2, with TRBD1 matching over 8 bases. Trimming removed 3 bases from V and 7 bases from J; junction bases left unmatched: 4. This CDR3 spans 14 amino acids. Germline CDR1 SNHLY, CDR2 FYNNEI. DNA for the CDR3: TGTGCCAGCAGTGACAGGGGGCAAGGCGGGGAGCTGTTTTTT. Translation: CASSDRGQGGELFF.

V gene TRBV4-2 combines with J gene TRBJ2-2; TRBD2 matches 7 bases. J was trimmed by 0 bases and V by 2 bases; bases with no gene match: 6. This CDR3 is 17 amino acids long. Germline assignment: CDR1 LGHNA and CDR2 YNFKEQ. CDR3 nucleotide sequence: TGTGCCAGCAGCCAAACAACTAGCGCCTCGAACACCGGGGAGCTGTTTTTT. Translation: CASSQTTSASNTGELFF.

A single count supports this clone. The chain uses TRBV15 and TRBJ2-1; 12 bases are a match to TRBD2. The CDR3 is 15 residues long. The J segment lost 9 bases and the V segment lost 4 bases, leaving 7 bases of the junction unmatched. Germline values: CDR1 LNHNV, CDR2 YYDKDF (reference sequence). The CDR3 nucleotides are TGTGCCACCAGCATGCCGACTAGCGGGAGTGTTGAGCAGTTCTTC. Translated: CATSMPTSGSVEQFF.